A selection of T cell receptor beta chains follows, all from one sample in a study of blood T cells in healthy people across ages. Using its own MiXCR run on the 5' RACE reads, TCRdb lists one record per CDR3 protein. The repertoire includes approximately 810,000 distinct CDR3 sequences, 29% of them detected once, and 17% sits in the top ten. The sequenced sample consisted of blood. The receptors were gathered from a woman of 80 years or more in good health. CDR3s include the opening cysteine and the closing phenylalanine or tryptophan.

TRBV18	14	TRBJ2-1	CASSRDSRYNEQFF
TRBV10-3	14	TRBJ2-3	CAISDRGGPDTQYF
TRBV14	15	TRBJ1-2	CASSHRDRVNYGYTF
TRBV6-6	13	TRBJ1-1	CASSAAPNTEAFF
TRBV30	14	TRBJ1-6	CAWRSGTGFSPPHF
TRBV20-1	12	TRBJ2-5	CSAERTGNEQYF
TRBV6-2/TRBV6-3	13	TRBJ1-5	CASTGEGNQPQHF
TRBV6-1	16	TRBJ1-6	CASIRLERDLNSPLHF
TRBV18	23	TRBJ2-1	CASSLMRPIGGGQESSSYNEQFF
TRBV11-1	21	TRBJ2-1	CASSLKPGGINRGLLKNEQFF
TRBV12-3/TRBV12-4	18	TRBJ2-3	CASRGTSGGATRTDTQYF
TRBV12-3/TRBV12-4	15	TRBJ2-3	CASSFGSPSADAEYF
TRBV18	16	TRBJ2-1	CASSPLERGGYNEQFF
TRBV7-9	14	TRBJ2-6	CASETGTGANVRTF
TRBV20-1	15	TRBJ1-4	CSASGADTTNEKLFF
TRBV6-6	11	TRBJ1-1	CASSAGGEAFF
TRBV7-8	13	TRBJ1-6	CASQTGFNSPPHF
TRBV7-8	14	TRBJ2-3	CASSGGQLTDTQYF
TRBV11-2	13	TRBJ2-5	CASLRVGQETQYF
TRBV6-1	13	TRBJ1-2	CASSEAGWAGYTF
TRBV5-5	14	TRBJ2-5	CASSLSSGEETQYF
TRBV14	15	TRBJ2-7	CASSRGPPSSYEQYF
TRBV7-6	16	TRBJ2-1	CASSPWTGEIMNEQFF
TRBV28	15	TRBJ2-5	CASSSAQGPQETQHF
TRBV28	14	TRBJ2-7	CASSLGLLSYEQYF
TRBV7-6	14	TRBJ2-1	CASSLGGQGNEQFF
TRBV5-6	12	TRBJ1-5	CASTTGDQPQHF
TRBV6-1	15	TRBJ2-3	CASKRGQISTDTQYF
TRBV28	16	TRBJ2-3	CASRPRKGQVSDTQYF
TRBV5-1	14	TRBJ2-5	CASSLEDRQETQYF
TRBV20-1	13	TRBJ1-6	CSASRTANSPLHF
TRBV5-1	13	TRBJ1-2	CASSPQGVNGYTF
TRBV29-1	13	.	CSVPGVSPSEQYF
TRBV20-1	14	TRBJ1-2	CSALDRGDYYGYTF
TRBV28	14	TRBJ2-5	CASSPGLAAGEQYF
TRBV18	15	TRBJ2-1	CASSKPGLKYNEQFF
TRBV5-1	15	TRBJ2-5	CASSPVARAQETQYF
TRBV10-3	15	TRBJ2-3	CAISEWTSGTDTQYF
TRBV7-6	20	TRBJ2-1	CASSFRLAGAYRNPYNEQFF